The clone carrying this T cell receptor (beta chain) was counted ten times or more. Its antigen is as yet unknown. Breast cancer patients provided tissue from their axillary draining lymph nodes. The sample is drawn from a study of breast tumors, draining lymph nodes, adjacent tissues. From germline, CDR1 is SGHTA and CDR2 FQGNSA. The CDR3 loop spans 15 amino acids. The V and J ends lost 4 bases and 7 bases, in that order; junction bases with no gene match: 6. Overall study findings and caveats: Data only fit, rather than demonstrated, lymph node origin of most tumor T cells. Luminal-like breast cancer showed significantly greater tumor-nontumor repertoire similarity than basal-like breast cancer did. Tumor repertoires ranked between lymph nodes and nontumor tissue in diversity, with V and J gene preferences. Findings are consistent with lymph node origin and intratumoral expansion of most tumor T cells.

From the multiplex PCR reads, TCRdb called clonotypes with MiXCR, one entry per CDR3 protein. This table has about 220,000 distinct CDR3 sequences, under 35% appearing once. The source material was axillary lymph node tissue. This receptor was obtained from a female donor with breast cancer. Some clones in this sample may be carry-over from other donors' samples. The chain has TRBV7-2 and TRBJ2-7, with 14 bases lining up with TRBD2. The CDR3: CASSYRLAGGQEQYF. In DNA, the CDR3 is TGTGCCAGCAGCTACCGACTAGCGGGGGGGCAAGAGCAGTACTTC.